This T cell receptor (beta chain) was obtained from a study of cytomegalovirus exposure and HLA in healthy donors. The overall study: Earlier findings included more than 95 million unique TCR beta sequences obtained from about 179 million T cells.

This CDR3 contains 13 residues. Losses at the gene ends were 5 bases for V and 2 bases for J; bases not matched to a gene: 3. The germline CDR1 and CDR2 sequences are SGHAT and FQNNGV. This clone is a singleton in its sample. Its cognate antigen is unknown. Researchers ran the PCR with 60 Vbeta and 13 Jbeta primers. Here immunoSEQ multiplex PCR was the method, and the copy in TCRdb shows in-frame clones only, minus some. This table holds around 150,000 clones, roughly 82% found once. Study conclusions and caveats: Cytomegalovirus association was assigned to under 200 TCR beta chains. An apparent linkage of common viral pathogens to several of the most significant clusters emerged in a later analysis.

The genes are TRBV11-2 and TRBJ2-7, with TRBD1 matching over 7 bases. The sequence derives from a male donor in good health and CMV-seronegative. Specimen: PBMCs. As DNA, the CDR3 is TGTGCCAGCAGCCCGGGACAGACCTACGAGCAGTACTTC. This gives the protein CASSPGQTYEQYF. The variable domain in full, completed from reference TRBV11-2 and TRBJ2-7, reads EAGVAQSPRYKIIEKRQSVAFWCNPISGHATLYWYQQILGQGPKLLIQFQNNGVVDDSQLPKDRFSAERLKGVDSTLKIQPAKLEDSAVYLCASSPGQTYEQYFGPGTRLTVT.